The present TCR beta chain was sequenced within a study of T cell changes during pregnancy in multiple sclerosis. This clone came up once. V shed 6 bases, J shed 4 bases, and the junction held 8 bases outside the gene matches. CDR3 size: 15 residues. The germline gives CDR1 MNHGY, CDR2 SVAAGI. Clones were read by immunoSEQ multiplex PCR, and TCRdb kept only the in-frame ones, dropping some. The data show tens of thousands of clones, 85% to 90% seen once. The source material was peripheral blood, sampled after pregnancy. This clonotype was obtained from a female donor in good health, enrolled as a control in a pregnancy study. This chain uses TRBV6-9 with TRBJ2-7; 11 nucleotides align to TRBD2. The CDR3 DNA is TGTGCCAGCAGCCCTACCGGGACTAGCGGTTACGAGCAGTACTTC. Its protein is CASSPTGTSGYEQYF.